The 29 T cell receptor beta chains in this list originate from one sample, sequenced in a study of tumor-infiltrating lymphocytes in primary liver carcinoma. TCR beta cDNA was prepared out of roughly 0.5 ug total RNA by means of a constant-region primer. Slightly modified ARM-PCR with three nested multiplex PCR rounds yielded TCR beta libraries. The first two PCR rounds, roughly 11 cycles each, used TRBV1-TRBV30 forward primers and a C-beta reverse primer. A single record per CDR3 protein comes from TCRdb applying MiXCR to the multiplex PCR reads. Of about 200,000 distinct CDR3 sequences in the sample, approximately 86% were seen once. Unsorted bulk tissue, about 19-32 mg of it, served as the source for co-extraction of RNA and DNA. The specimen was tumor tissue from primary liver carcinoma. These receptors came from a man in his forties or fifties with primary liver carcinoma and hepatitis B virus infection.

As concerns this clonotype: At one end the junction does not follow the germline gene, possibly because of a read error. The CDR3 sequence is CVSSQPDSIAKNIQYF. The CDR3 nucleotides are TGTGTCAGCAGTCAACCGGACAGTATAGCCAAAAACATCCAGTACTTC. The J gene is TRBJ2-4, the V gene TRBV28, with D perhaps matching TRBD1 (6 bases). Germline V gene data show CDR1 as MDHEN and CDR2 as SYDVKM. The CDR3 extends over 16 amino acids.

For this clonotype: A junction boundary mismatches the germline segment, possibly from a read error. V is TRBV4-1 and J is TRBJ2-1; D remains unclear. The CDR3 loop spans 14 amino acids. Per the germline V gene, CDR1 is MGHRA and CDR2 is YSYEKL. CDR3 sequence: CASSQVGLVNEQFF. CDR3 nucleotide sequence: TGCGCCAGTAGCCAAGTGGGTTTAGTAAATGAGCAGTTCTTC.

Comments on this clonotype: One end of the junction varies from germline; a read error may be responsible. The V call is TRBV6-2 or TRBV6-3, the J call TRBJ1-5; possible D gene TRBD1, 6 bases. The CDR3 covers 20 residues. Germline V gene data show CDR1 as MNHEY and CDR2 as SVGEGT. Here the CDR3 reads CTSSYSDFRQVKVSRQPQHF. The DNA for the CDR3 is TGTACCAGCAGTTACTCGGACTTTCGACAGGTTAAGGTGTCCCGTCAGCCCCAGCATTTT.

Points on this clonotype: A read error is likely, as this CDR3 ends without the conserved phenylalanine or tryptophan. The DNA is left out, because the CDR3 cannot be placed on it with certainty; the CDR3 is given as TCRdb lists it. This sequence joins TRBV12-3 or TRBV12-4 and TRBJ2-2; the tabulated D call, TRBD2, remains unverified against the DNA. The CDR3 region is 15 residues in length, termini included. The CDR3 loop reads CASRTDSPNTGELFY.

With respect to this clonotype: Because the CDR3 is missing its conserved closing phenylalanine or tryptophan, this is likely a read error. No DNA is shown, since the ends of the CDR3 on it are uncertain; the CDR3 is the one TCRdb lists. CDR3 protein: CASSSDPTTHEHFL. The chain employs TRBV6-2 or TRBV6-3 and TRBJ2-1; the D call of TRBD2 is as the table states it, not checked on the DNA. Inclusive of both ends, the CDR3 amounts to 14 amino acids. The germline V gene encodes CDR1 MNHEY and CDR2 SVGEGT.

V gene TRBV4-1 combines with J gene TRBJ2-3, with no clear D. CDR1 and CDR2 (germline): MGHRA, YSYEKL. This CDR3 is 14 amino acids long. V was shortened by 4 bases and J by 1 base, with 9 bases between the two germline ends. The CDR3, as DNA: TGCGCCAGCAGCCCAAAAGAGGGCACAGATACGCAGTATTTT. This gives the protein CASSPKEGTDTQYF.

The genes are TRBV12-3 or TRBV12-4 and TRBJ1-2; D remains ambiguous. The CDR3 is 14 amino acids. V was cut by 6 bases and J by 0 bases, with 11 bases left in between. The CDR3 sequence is CASRPSVTNYGYTF. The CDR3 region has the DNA TGTGCCAGCAGACCCTCGGTGACTAACTATGGCTACACCTTC.

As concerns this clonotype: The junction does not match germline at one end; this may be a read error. CDR3 sequence reads: CASSTLTEGPYEQYF. CDR3 nucleotides: TGTGCCAGCAGTACCTTGACCGAGGGCCCGTACGAGCAATACTTC. J is TRBJ2-7 and V is TRBV6-1, with D maybe TRBD2 (5 bases). CDR1 and CDR2 (germline): MNHNS, SASEGT. The CDR3 consists of 15 residues.

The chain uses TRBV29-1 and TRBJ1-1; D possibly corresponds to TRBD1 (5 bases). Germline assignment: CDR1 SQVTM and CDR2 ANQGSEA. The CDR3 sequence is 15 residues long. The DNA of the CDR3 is TGCAGAATTTCGGCAGGGTGGGGAATGGGAACTGAAGCTTTCTTT. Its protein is CRISAGWGMGTEAFF.

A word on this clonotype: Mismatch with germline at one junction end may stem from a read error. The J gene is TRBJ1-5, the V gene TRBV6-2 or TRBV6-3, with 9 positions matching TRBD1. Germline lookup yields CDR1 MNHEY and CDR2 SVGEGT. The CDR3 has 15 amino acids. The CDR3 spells CASSPWDRVNRPRHF. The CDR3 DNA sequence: TGTGCCAGCAGCCCATGGGACAGGGTAAATCGGCCCCGGCATTTT.

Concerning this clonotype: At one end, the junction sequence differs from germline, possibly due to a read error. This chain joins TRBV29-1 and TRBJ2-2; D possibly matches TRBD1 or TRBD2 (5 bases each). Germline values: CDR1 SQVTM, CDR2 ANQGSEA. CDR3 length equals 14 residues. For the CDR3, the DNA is TGCATGGTTGACGCAGGGACGAACACCTGGGAGCTGTTTTTT. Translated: CMVDAGTNTWELFF.

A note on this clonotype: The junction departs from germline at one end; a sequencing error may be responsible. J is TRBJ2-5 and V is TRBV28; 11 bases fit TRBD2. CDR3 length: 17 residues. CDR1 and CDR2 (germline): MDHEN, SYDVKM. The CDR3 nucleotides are TGTGCTAGCAGTCTGTTAGCGGGAGGGATGTATCAAGAGACCCAGTACTTC. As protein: CASSLLAGGMYQETQYF.

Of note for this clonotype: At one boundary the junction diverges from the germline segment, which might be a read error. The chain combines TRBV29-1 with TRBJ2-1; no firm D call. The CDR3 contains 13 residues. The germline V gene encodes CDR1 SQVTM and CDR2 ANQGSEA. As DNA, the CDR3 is TGCAGCGCTCTGGTATCGTCCGGGCATGAGCAATTCTTC. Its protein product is CSALVSSGHEQFF.

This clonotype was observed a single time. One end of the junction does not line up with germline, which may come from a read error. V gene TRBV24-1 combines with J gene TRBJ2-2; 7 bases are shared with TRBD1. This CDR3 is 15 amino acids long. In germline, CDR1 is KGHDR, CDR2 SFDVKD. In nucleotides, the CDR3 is TGTGCCACCAGTGACACAGGGGCCCCAACCGGGGAGCTGTTATTT. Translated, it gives CATSDTGAPTGELLF.

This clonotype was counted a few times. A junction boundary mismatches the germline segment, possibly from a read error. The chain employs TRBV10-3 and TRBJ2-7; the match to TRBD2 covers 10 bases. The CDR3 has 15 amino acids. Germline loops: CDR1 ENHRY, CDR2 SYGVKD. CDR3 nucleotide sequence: TGTGCCATCAACTACGGGACTAGCGACTCCTACGAGCAGTATTTC. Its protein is CAINYGTSDSYEQYF.

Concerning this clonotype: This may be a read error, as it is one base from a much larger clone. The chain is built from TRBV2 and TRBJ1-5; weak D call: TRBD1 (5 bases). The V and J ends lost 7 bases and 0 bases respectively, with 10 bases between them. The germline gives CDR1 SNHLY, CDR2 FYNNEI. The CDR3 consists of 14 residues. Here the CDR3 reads CASMDMYSNQPQHF. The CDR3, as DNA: TGTGCCAGCATGGACATGTATAGCAATCAGCCCCAGCATTTT.

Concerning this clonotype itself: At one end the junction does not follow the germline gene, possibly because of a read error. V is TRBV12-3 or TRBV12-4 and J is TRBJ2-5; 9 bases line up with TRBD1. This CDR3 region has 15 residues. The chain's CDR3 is CASSSGTGNQETQYF. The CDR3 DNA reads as TGTGCCAGCAGTTCCGGGACAGGGAACCAAGAGACCCAGTATTTC.

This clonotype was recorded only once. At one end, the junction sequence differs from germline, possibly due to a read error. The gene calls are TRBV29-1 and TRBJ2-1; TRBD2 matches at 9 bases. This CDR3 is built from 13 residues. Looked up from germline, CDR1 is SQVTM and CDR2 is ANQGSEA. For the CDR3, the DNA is TGCAACGGGGGGACTAGCAGGTTCAATGAGCAGTTCTTT. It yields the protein CNGGTSRFNEQFF.

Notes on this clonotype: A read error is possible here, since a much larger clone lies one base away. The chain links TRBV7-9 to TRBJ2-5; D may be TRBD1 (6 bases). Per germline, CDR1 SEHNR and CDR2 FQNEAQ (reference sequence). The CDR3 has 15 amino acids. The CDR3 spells CASSPLRTAQGTQYF. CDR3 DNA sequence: TGTGCCAGCAGCCCCCTCCGGACAGCCCAAGGGACCCAGTACTTC.

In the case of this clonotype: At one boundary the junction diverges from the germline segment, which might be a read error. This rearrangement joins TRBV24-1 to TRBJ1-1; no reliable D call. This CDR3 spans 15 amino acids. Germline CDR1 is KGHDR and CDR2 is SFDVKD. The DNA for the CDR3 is TGTTCCACCAGTGGTGTGGGAGCGGAGAACACTGAAGCTTTCTTT. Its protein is CSTSGVGAENTEAFF.

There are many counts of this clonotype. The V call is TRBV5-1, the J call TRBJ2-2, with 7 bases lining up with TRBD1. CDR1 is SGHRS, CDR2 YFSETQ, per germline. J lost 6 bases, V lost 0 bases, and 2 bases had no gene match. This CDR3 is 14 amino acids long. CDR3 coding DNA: TGCGCCAGCAGCTTGGGGACAGGTTCCGGGGAGCTGTTTTTT. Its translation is CASSLGTGSGELFF.

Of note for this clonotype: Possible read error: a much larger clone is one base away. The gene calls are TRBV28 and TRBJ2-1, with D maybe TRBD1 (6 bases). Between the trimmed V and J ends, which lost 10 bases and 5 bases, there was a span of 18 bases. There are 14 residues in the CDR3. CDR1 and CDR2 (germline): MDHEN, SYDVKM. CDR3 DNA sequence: TGTGCCATCAGGGGCCTCCTGATGGACAATGAGCAGTTCTTC. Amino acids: CAIRGLLMDNEQFF.

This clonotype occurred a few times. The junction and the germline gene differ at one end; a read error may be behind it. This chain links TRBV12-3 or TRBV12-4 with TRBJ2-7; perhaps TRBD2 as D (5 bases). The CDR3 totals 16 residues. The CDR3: CASSLVAGLGLYGQYF. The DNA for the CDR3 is TGTGCCAGTAGTTTAGTCGCGGGTCTCGGTCTCTACGGGCAGTACTTC.

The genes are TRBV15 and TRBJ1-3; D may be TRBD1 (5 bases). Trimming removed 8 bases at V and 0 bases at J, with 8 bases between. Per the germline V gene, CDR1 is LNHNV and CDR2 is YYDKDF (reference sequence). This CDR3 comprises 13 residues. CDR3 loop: CATSRGSGNTIYF. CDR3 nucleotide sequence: TGTGCCACCTCAAGGGGCTCTGGAAACACCATATATTTT.

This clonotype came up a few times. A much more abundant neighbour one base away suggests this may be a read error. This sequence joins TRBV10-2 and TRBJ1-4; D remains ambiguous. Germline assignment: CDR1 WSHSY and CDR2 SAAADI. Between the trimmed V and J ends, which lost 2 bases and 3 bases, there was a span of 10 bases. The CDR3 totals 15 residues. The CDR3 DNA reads TGCGCCAGCAGTGAGCTGATAGGCCCTAATGAAAAACTGTTTTTT. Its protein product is CASSELIGPNEKLFF.

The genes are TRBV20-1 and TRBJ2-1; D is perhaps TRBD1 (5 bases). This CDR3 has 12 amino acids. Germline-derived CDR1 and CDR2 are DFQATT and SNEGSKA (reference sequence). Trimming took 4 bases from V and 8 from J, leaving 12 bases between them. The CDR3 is CSATDWGDEQFF. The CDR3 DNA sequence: TGCAGTGCTACCGACTGGGGCGATGAGCAGTTCTTC.

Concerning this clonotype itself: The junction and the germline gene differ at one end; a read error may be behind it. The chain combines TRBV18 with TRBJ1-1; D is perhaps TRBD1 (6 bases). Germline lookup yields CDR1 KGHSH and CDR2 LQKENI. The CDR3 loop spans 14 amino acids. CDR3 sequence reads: CASSPQKQGTESFF. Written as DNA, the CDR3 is TGTGCCAGCTCACCGCAAAAACAGGGCACTGAATCTTTCTTT.

The CDR3 region has the DNA TGCAGCGTTAACGGACCTAGCTTCCAAGAGACTGAGTACTTC. Protein: CSVNGPSFQETEYF. J is TRBJ2-5 and V is TRBV29-1; D may be TRBD2 (5 bases). CDR3 length equals 14 residues. The germline V gene encodes CDR1 SQVTM and CDR2 ANQGSEA. Trimming shortened V by 5 bases and J by 12 bases, and 25 bases separated the two germline ends.

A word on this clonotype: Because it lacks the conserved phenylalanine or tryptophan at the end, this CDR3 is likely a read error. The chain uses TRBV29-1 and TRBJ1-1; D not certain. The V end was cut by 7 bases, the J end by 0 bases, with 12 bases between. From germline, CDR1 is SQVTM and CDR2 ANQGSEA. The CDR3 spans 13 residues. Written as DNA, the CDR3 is TGCAGCGCCCTATCAGACCTGAACACTGAAGCTTTCATT. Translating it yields CSALSDLNTEAFI.